What follows are 8 T cell receptor beta chains derived from one specimen sequenced in a study of CD8 T cells in Susac syndrome. Random hexamers were used to reverse transcribe an amount of about 0.45 to 1 ug RNA. Using its own MiXCR run on the immunoSEQ multiplex PCR reads, TCRdb lists one record per CDR3 protein. This sample carries 180,000 or so distinct CDR3 sequences, around 94% of them seen once, and the ten largest clones take 0.13% to 0.15%. The sample was CD4+ T cells from PBMCs. These receptors were collected from a human donor in good health.

The chain has TRBV27 and TRBJ1-2; D may be TRBD1 (6 bases). Per the germline V gene, CDR1 is MNHEY and CDR2 is SMNVEV (reference sequence). The CDR3 is 14 residues long. V gave up 6 bases and J gave up 3 bases, with 14 bases separating them. CDR3 protein: CASRTRPGDYGYTF. The CDR3 coding sequence is TGTGCCAGCAGAACCCGACCAGGGGACTATGGCTACACCTTC.

The chain uses TRBV20-1 and TRBJ1-6, with 7 bases identical to TRBD1. Per the germline V gene, CDR1 is DFQATT and CDR2 is SNEGSKA (reference sequence). Losses at the gene ends were 3 bases for V and 7 bases for J; bases not matched to a gene: 9. The CDR3 covers 15 residues. The DNA of the CDR3 is TGCAGTGCTAGGACGGCCGGGACAGACAATTCACCCCTCCACTTT. This gives the protein CSARTAGTDNSPLHF.

The chain recombines TRBV3-1 with TRBJ1-5; TRBD1 aligns across 7 bases. Trimming removed 2 bases from V and 2 bases from J; junction bases left unmatched: 3. Germline V gives CDR1 LGHDT, CDR2 YNNKEL (reference sequence). The CDR3 spans 15 residues. The DNA of the CDR3 is TGTGCCAGCAGCCAAAACAGGGGCCGCAATCAGCCCCAGCATTTT. This encodes CASSQNRGRNQPQHF.

The rearrangement links TRBV27 to TRBJ1-2, with D perhaps matching TRBD1 (6 bases). The CDR3 extends over 12 amino acids. V was clipped by 6 bases and J by 8 bases, with 13 bases between them. Germline lookup yields CDR1 MNHEY and CDR2 SMNVEV (reference sequence). The CDR3 here is CASRTGSGGYTF. In nucleotides, the CDR3 is TGTGCCAGCAGGACAGGATCCGGAGGCTACACCTTC.

This sequence joins TRBV5-6 and TRBJ2-5; D is perhaps TRBD1 (6 bases). The CDR3 is 14 amino acids. V lost 4 bases and J 6 bases, leaving 16 bases between the germline ends. Germline V gives CDR1 SGHDT, CDR2 YYEEEE. For the CDR3, the DNA is TGTGCCAGCAGCGGGGGCGCGCAGGGGCAGACCCAGTACTTC. It is translated as CASSGGAQGQTQYF.

The chain has TRBV2 and TRBJ1-2, with 7 bases fitting TRBD1. V lost 3 bases and J lost 8; bases outside the gene matches: 9. The CDR3 covers 14 residues. The V gene's germline CDR1 is SNHLY and CDR2 FYNNEI. CDR3 protein: CASSEQGVGKGYTF. As DNA, the CDR3 is TGTGCCAGCAGTGAGCAGGGGGTAGGCAAGGGCTACACCTTC.

This sequence joins TRBV25-1 and TRBJ1-5; 7 nucleotides align to TRBD1. The CDR3 is 13 residues long. With 1 base clipped from V and 16 bases from J, the junction kept 10 bases outside the gene matches. Per germline, CDR1 MGHDK and CDR2 SYGVNS. The CDR3, as DNA: TGTGCCAGCAGTGAATCGCGGACAGGCGCCACACATTTT. Protein sequence: CASSESRTGATHF.

The sample holds a few counts of this clonotype. The J gene is TRBJ2-5, the V gene TRBV30; D gene uncertain. Germline V CDR1 and CDR2: GTSNPN, SVGIG (reference sequence). V was trimmed by 0 bases and J by 5 bases, leaving 13 bases between them. The CDR3 spans 14 residues. CDR3 DNA sequence: TGTGCCTGGAGTGTTGGCTTTCGATCCGAGACCCAGTACTTC. Protein: CAWSVGFRSETQYF.